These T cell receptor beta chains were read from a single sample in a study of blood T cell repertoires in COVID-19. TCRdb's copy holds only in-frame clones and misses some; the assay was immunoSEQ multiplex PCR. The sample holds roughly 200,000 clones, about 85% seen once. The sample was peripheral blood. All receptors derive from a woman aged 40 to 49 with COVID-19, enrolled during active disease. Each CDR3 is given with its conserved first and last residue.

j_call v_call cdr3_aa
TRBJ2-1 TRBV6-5 CASSSNHRGVNEQFF
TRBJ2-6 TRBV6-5 CASSLGRSGANVLTF
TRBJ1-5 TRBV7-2 CASSPDRLNQPQHF
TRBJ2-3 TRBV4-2 CASSQDSSGGYDTQYF
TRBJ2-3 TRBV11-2 CASSPRVAGLHTQYF
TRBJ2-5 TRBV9 CASSVRGKGGQETQYF
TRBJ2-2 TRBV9 CASSNRVNTGELFF
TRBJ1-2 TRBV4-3 CASSQDWGEAYGYTF
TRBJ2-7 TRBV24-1 CATSDLQMQGPNYEQYF
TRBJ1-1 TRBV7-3 CASSLGQGLNTEAFF
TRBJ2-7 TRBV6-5 CASTPSTGNNDEQYF
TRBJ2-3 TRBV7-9 CASSPGTGGSSTDTQYF
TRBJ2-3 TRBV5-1 CASFGTRGDTQYF
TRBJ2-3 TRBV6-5 CASSYLGTREGTQYF
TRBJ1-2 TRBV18 CASSPQDREDGYTF
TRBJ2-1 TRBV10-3 CAISAGGIRADEQFF
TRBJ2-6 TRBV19 CASSIGQGRTGANVLTF
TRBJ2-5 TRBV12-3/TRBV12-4 CASKYDGGETQYF
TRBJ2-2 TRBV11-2 CASSLSLTSGVLNTGELFF
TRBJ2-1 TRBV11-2 CASSPQTGTSNEQFF
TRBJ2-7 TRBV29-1 CSVGRTPVYEQYF
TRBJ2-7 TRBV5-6 CASSPDQGNEQYF
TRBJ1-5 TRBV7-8 CASSLAPDGINQPQHF
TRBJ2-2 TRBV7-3 CASSQQGRGRYTGELFF
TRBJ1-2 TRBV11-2 CASSSTAIYGYTF
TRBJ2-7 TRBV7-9 CASSLAEGAYYEQYF
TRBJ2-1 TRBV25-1 CASSTPGQGTNEQFF
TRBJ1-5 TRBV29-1 CSVAVGSGQPQHF
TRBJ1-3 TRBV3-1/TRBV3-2 CASSLGVYGGNTIYF
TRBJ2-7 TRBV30 CACWGSSYEQYF
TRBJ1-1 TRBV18 CASSPRTGKNSEAFF
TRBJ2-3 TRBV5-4 CASSWVSGTTDTQYF
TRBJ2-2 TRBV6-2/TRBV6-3 CASSYSGGLFF
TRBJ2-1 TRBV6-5 CAGSSGGYNEQFF
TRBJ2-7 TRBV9 CASSTTGQMPNEQYF
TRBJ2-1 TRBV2 CASSEVTSGRAPQFF
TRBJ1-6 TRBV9 CASSARTGTNSPLHF
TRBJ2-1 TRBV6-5 CASSYFAGVGYNEQFF
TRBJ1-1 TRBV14 CASSRRQFNTEAFF
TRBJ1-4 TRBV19 CASSRAIPGGEKLFF
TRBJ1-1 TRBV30 CAWGALRESPEAFF
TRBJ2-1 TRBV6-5 CASSYSRQGIYNEQFF
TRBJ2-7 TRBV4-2 CASSQERRVNEQYF
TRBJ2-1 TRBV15 CATSRDRGGGREQQFF
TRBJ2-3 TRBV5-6 CASSLERGTGDTQYF
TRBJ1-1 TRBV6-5 CASSYAGQENTEAFF
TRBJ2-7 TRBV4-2 CASSQVSSISNEQYF
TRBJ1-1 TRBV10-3 CAISESGIGAFF
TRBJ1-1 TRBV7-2 CASSLRNRGQNEAFF
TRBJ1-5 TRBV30 CAWSVSGNQPQHF
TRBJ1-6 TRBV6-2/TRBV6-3 CASSLGTGFIGYNSPLHF
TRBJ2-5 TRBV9 CASSVAMGGQETQYF